This TCR beta chain was captured by sequencing in a study of blood T cell repertoires in COVID-19. Across the study: Some COVID-19 samples were acute and others convalescent; all came from the United States, Italy and Spain. The cDNA or gDNA used as material had been derived from T cells, B-cell-depleted T cells, or PBMCs.

The CDR3 consists of 13 residues. The germline V gene encodes CDR1 MGHRA and CDR2 YSYEKL. Trimming took off 1 base at V and 5 bases at J, with 9 bases between the two ends. How the authors handled the data: Nucleated cell counts were estimated from reference gene primer amplification. The protocol was immunoSEQ multiplex PCR, while the TCRdb copy is restricted to in-frame clones and leaves out a portion. Clonal size and the V and J genes are those of that table, whereas D and trimming came from the DNA. The data show tens of thousands of clones, roughly four fifths seen once. The sequence was collected from a human donor in a cohort sampled during active COVID-19. V and J are TRBV4-1 and TRBJ2-7; D gene unclear. Specimen: peripheral blood. CDR3 DNA sequence: TGCGCCAGCAGCCAAGGGTCGGGTAACGAGCAGTACTTC. Translated: CASSQGSGNEQYF.